The 26 T cell receptor beta chains below all came from one sample that was sequenced in a study of T cell changes during pregnancy in multiple sclerosis. Sequenced by immunoSEQ multiplex PCR; TCRdb stores in-frame clones only, minus some. This sample has tens of thousands of clones; 85% to 95% occur once, and the top ten carry more than 1.5%. This specimen was peripheral blood, taken after pregnancy. Every receptor here comes from a female donor with multiple sclerosis, enrolled in a pregnancy study.

The chain has TRBV5-8 and TRBJ2-1; TRBD2 aligns across 9 bases. The trim removed 7 bases at V and 7 bases at J, leaving 9 bases unmatched. Per the germline V gene, CDR1 is SGHTS and CDR2 is YDEGEE. This CDR3 is built from 14 residues. CDR3 region: CASAIGTSWNEQFF. The CDR3 DNA sequence: TGTGCCAGCGCTATAGGGACTAGCTGGAATGAGCAGTTCTTC.

The chain carries TRBV6-4 and TRBJ1-2; 8 nucleotides align to TRBD1. The CDR3 runs 12 residues. Per germline, CDR1 MRHNA and CDR2 SNTAGT. With 4 bases clipped from V and 12 bases from J, the junction kept 7 bases outside the gene matches. The CDR3 nucleotides read TGTGCCAGCAGTGGGAGACAGGGGAGTGACACCTTC. Amino acid sequence: CASSGRQGSDTF.

The V call is TRBV19, the J call TRBJ2-5, with TRBD1 as a possible D gene (5 bases). Trimming removed 5 bases at V and 5 bases at J, with 9 bases between. CDR1 and CDR2 (germline): LNHDA, SQIVND (reference sequence). CDR3 length: 12 residues. CDR3 in amino acids: CASSQGKETQYF. The CDR3 DNA is TGTGCCAGTAGTCAGGGAAAGGAGACCCAGTACTTC. The full variable domain, with the rest looked up from reference TRBV19 and TRBJ2-5, is DGGITQSPKYLFRKEGQNVTLSCEQNLNHDAMYWYRQDPGQGLRLIYYSQIVNDFQKGDIAEGYSVSREKKESFPLTVTSAQKNPTAFYLCASSQGKETQYFGPGTRLLVL.

The V and J genes are TRBV19 and TRBJ2-2; D may be TRBD1 (5 bases). Looked up from germline, CDR1 is LNHDA and CDR2 is SQIVND (reference sequence). There are 14 residues in the CDR3. V lost 6 bases, J lost 3 bases, and 11 bases lay in between. The CDR3 coding sequence is TGTGCCAGTAGAAGAGACAGTTACACCGGGGAGCTGTTTTTT. This sequence encodes CASRRDSYTGELFF.

The rearrangement links TRBV27 to TRBJ2-3; 8 nucleotides align to TRBD2. The V and J ends lost 0 bases and 3 bases, in that order; junction bases with no gene match: 5. Germline V CDR1 and CDR2: MNHEY, SMNVEV (reference sequence). This CDR3 comprises 16 residues. CDR3 sequence (DNA): TGTGCCAGCAGTTTATCGGCGGGAGGCCGAACAGATACGCAGTATTTT. Amino acid sequence: CASSLSAGGRTDTQYF.

The chain combines TRBV5-4 with TRBJ2-7, with D tentatively TRBD2 (5 bases). V was trimmed by 4 bases and J by 4 bases, leaving 9 bases between them. The germline gives CDR1 SGHNT, CDR2 YYREEE (reference sequence). This CDR3 region has 12 residues. The CDR3 bases are TGTGCCAGCAGCCGGGGAGATTACGAGCAGTACTTC. Translation gives CASSRGDYEQYF.

The chain links TRBV2 to TRBJ2-1, with D perhaps matching TRBD1 (6 bases). Trimming pared 4 bases from V and 4 bases from J, leaving 11 bases between. The germline CDR1 and CDR2 sequences are SNHLY and FYNNEI. The CDR3 runs to 14 residues. This CDR3 is CASSVDRKYNEQFF. The CDR3 DNA reads as TGTGCCAGCAGTGTGGACAGAAAATACAATGAGCAGTTCTTC.

This clone was found once. This sequence joins TRBV28 and TRBJ2-7; D is possibly TRBD1 (6 bases). The germline CDR1 and CDR2 sequences are MDHEN and SYDVKM. CDR3 length: 14 residues. The germline V and J ends were trimmed by 6 bases and 0 bases, with 12 bases remaining between them. CDR3 amino acids: CASRPTGYSYEQYF. CDR3 DNA: TGTGCCAGCAGACCTACAGGGTACTCCTACGAGCAGTACTTC. The full variable domain, its missing parts supplied by reference TRBV28 and TRBJ2-7, is DVKVTQSSRYLVKRTGEKVFLECVQDMDHENMFWYRQDPGLGLRLIYFSYDVKMKEKGDIPEGYSVSREKKERFSLILESASTNQTSMYLCASRPTGYSYEQYFGPGTRLTVT.

Sample share makes this clone large. Additional DNA sequences in this sample encode the identical CDR3. Here the CDR3 reads CASSPGLGTYEQYF. The CDR3 bases are TGTGCCAGCAGCCCGGGACTCGGCACCTACGAGCAGTACTTC. This chain links TRBV7-2 with TRBJ2-7; a possible D gene is TRBD2 (6 bases). The ends were cut back, 5 bases at V and 2 bases at J, with 13 bases in the middle. The CDR3 runs to 14 residues. Germline V CDR1 and CDR2: SGHTA, FQGNSA.

The chain uses TRBV18 and TRBJ1-1; 8 nucleotides agree with TRBD1. From germline, CDR1 is KGHSH and CDR2 LQKENI. V gave up 2 bases and J gave up 2 bases; unmatched junction bases: 7. This CDR3 contains 16 residues. The CDR3 coding sequence is TGTGCCAGCTCACCAAGACTACAGGGGGGAAACACTGAAGCTTTCTTT. It yields the protein CASSPRLQGGNTEAFF. The variable domain in full, with the rest retrieved from reference TRBV18 and TRBJ1-1, is NAGVMQNPRHLVRRRGQEARLRCSPMKGHSHVYWYRQLPEEGLKFMVYLQKENIIDESGMPKERFSAEFPKEGPSILRIQQVVRGDSAAYFCASSPRLQGGNTEAFFGQGTRLTVV.

V gene TRBV5-4 combines with J gene TRBJ2-1; 11 nucleotides agree with TRBD2. Trimming removed 4 bases from V and 6 bases from J; junction bases left unmatched: 6. The V gene's germline CDR1 is SGHNT and CDR2 YYREEE (reference sequence). The CDR3 loop spans 15 amino acids. The CDR3 nucleotides are TGTGCCAGCAGCCACGGGACTAGCGGACCCAATGAGCAGTTCTTC. Encoded protein: CASSHGTSGPNEQFF.

The gene calls are TRBV7-9 and TRBJ2-3; perhaps TRBD2 as D (7 bases). This CDR3 is built from 15 residues. V was pared by 4 bases and J by 2 bases, with 13 bases between. Germline V CDR1 and CDR2: SEHNR, FQNEAQ (reference sequence). The CDR3 nucleotides are TGTGCCAGCAGCTCCCGGGGGGCTACCACAGATACGCAGTATTTT. It is translated as CASSSRGATTDTQYF.

This clone was detected only once. The chain links TRBV10-2 to TRBJ2-6; no clear D. Germline V gene sequence: CDR1 WSHSY, CDR2 SAAADI. CDR3 length: 13 residues. V gave up 11 bases and J gave up 0 bases, with 8 bases separating them. CDR3 region: CAATPSGANVLTF. The CDR3 nucleotides read TGCGCCGCTACTCCCTCTGGGGCCAACGTCCTGACTTTC.

V gene TRBV4-1 combines with J gene TRBJ2-1, with TRBD2 matching 11 bases. The CDR3 has 16 residues. Germline values: CDR1 MGHRA, CDR2 YSYEKL. Trimming took 3 bases from V and 4 from J; bases not matched to a gene: 5. The CDR3 spells CASSHLGLAVYNEQFF. DNA of the CDR3: TGCGCCAGCAGCCACCTGGGACTAGCGGTTTACAATGAGCAGTTCTTC.

V usage is TRBV9 and J usage is TRBJ2-2, with D maybe TRBD2 (5 bases). In germline, CDR1 is SGDLS, CDR2 YYNGEE. There are 16 residues in the CDR3. Between the trimmed V and J ends, which lost 0 bases and 2 bases, there was a span of 11 bases. CDR3 DNA sequence: TGTGCCAGCAGCGTAGTTCAGCGGCCCAACACCGGGGAGCTGTTTTTT. As protein: CASSVVQRPNTGELFF.

This clone was recorded a few times. The V call is TRBV27, the J call TRBJ1-2; tentative D call: TRBD1 (6 bases). V gave up 7 bases and J gave up 0 bases, with 18 bases separating them. The CDR3 is 16 residues long. CDR1 and CDR2 from the germline V gene are MNHEY and SMNVEV (reference sequence). The CDR3 coding sequence is TGTGCCAGCAAGCCTCAGGGGCAAATGACTAACTATGGCTACACCTTC. This codes for CASKPQGQMTNYGYTF.

The chain has TRBV5-1 and TRBJ2-7, with D possibly TRBD2 on 6 matching bases. Trimming took 0 bases from V and 0 from J, leaving 10 bases between them. CDR1 and CDR2 (germline): SGHRS, YFSETQ. This CDR3 is 15 amino acids long. CDR3 nucleotides: TGCGCCAGCAGCTTGGCCGGGGGAAGCTCCTACGAGCAGTACTTC. Translating gives CASSLAGGSSYEQYF.

This sequence joins TRBV12-5 and TRBJ2-1; no definite D call. CDR3 length equals 11 residues. CDR1 is LGHNT and CDR2 is FRNRAP in the germline V gene. Trimming stripped 6 bases from V and 7 bases from J, with 7 bases between. CDR3 region: CASGPKNEQFF. The CDR3 coding sequence is TGTGCTAGTGGCCCTAAGAATGAGCAGTTCTTC.

The chain couples TRBV29-1 to TRBJ2-7; TRBD2 matches at 7 bases. CDR1 is SQVTM, CDR2 ANQGSEA, per germline. V gave up 6 bases and J gave up 2 bases; unmatched junction bases: 10. CDR3 length equals 14 residues. The DNA of the CDR3 is TGCAGCGTCTCTGGAGCGGGAAAAACCTACGAGCAGTACTTC. Residues: CSVSGAGKTYEQYF.

This rearrangement joins TRBV19 to TRBJ1-4; perhaps TRBD1 as D (6 bases). Looked up from germline, CDR1 is LNHDA and CDR2 is SQIVND (reference sequence). The CDR3 consists of 14 residues. The V gene lost 10 bases and the J gene lost 11 bases, with 23 bases spanning the gap. The CDR3 sequence: CATSKGQTMEKLFF. In DNA form, the CDR3 reads TGTGCCACCTCCAAAGGACAGACGATGGAGAAACTGTTTTTT.

This clone was detected once. This chain links TRBV7-9 with TRBJ1-1; 7 nucleotides line up with TRBD1. Germline loops: CDR1 SEHNR, CDR2 FQNEAQ (reference sequence). The V segment lost 5 bases and the J segment 5 bases; nucleotides outside the gene matches: 8. The CDR3 sequence is 14 residues long. Here the CDR3 reads CASSPQGLRTEAFF. The CDR3, as DNA: TGTGCCAGCAGCCCACAGGGGCTTAGAACTGAAGCTTTCTTT.

The CDR3 nucleotides read TGTGCCAGCGGGCCCACAGGGAAGGTCAATCAGCCCCAGCATTTT. Encoded protein: CASGPTGKVNQPQHF. The rearrangement uses TRBV6-5 and TRBJ1-5, with D possibly being TRBD1 (6 bases). The germline V and J ends were trimmed by 8 bases and 3 bases, with 17 bases remaining between them. Germline CDR1 and CDR2: MNHEY and SVGAGI. The CDR3 runs to 15 residues.

The V gene is TRBV7-6, the J gene TRBJ2-5; D is uncertain. The end of the DNA aligns better with TRBJ2-7, so the J call may be wrong. This CDR3 has 13 residues. CDR1 and CDR2 (germline): SGHVS, FNYEAQ. CDR3 sequence: CASSSPGSYEQYF. DNA of the CDR3: TGTGCCAGCAGCTCCCCGGGTTCCTACGAGCAGTACTTC.

The chain recombines TRBV14 with TRBJ1-2, with D unresolved. The CDR3 consists of 13 residues. V was trimmed by 3 bases and J by 5 bases, leaving 10 bases between them. Germline V gives CDR1 SGHDN, CDR2 FVKESK. The CDR3 region is CASSHGQTYGYTF. In nucleotides, the CDR3 is TGTGCCAGCAGCCATGGTCAGACTTATGGCTACACCTTC.

The CDR3 loop reads CASSVTNYGYTF. For the CDR3, the DNA is TGTGCCAGCAGTGTTACTAACTATGGCTACACCTTC. The rearrangement joins TRBV2 to TRBJ1-2; no clear D. CDR1 and CDR2 (germline): SNHLY, FYNNEI. Trimming took off 4 bases at V and 0 bases at J, with 3 bases between the two ends. The CDR3 is made up of 12 amino acids.

This chain connects TRBV30 to TRBJ1-4, with D perhaps TRBD1 (5 bases). CDR3 length: 14 residues. With 1 base removed from V and 7 bases from J, the gap between germline ends came to 13 bases. CDR1 GTSNPN and CDR2 SVGIG come from the germline V gene (reference sequence). The CDR3 nucleotides read TGTGCCTGGAGTGGCGGAGTGGGGGGTGAAAAACTGTTTTTT. This sequence encodes CAWSGGVGGEKLFF.